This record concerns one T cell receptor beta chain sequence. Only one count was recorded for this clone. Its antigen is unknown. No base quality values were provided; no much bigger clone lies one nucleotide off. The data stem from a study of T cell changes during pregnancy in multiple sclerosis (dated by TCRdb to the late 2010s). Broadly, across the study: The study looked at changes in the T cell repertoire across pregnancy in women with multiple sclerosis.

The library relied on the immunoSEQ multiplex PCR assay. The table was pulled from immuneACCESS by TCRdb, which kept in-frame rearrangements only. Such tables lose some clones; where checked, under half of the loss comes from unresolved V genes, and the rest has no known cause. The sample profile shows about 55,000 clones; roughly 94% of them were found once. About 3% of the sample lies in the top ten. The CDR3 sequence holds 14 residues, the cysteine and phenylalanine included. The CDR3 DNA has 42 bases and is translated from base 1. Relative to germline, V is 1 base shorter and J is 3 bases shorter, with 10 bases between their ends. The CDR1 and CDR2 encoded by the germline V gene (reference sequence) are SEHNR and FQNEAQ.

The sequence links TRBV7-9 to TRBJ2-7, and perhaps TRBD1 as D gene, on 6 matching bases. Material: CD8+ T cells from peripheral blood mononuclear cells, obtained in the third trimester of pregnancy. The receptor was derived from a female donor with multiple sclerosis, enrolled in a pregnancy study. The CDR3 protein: CASSLGQVYYEQYF. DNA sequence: TGTGCCAGCAGCTTAGGACAGGTTTACTACGAGCAGTACTTC.